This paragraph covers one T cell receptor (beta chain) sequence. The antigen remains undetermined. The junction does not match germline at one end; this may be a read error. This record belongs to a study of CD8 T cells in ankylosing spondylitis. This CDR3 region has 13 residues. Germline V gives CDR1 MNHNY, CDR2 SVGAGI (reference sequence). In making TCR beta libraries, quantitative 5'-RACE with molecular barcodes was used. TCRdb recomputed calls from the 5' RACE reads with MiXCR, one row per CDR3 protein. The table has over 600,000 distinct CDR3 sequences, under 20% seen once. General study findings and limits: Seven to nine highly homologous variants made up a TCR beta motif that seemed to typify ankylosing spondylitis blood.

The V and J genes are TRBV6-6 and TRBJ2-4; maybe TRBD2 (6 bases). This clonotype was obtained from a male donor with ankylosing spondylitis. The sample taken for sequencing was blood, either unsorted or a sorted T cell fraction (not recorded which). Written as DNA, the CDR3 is TGTGCCAGCAGTAACCCAGGACTAAACTTTCAGTACTTC. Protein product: CASSNPGLNFQYF.